This record looks at one T cell receptor beta chain sequence and its context. This clonotype came up a few times. Its antigen remains undetermined. Per-base quality was not reported, and no clone a single base away is much larger than it. The data originate from a study of blood T cells in healthy people across ages (dated by TCRdb to between 2015 and 2016). In the study overall: Template switching captured roughly one uniquely barcoded TCR beta cDNA molecule per two T cells in model experiments. Using deep sequencing normalized with unique cDNA molecular identifiers, the study measured how TCR beta repertoire diversity changes with age. Four age groups were formed from the donors: young (average approximately 15 years), middle-aged (approximately 40), aged (about 62) and long-lived (about 75). Donors of different ages were randomly distributed across sequencing lanes to avoid experimental bias. Using the same blood draw, the study looked at two additional independent replicas of 1 million unique cDNA reads for two donors, one aged 18 to 29 and the other aged 80 or older.

Reading from cysteine to phenylalanine, the CDR3 counts 17 amino acids. The kept DNA is CDR3 alone, 51 bases in frame from the first base. Via the germline V gene (reference sequence), CDR1 is DFQATT and CDR2 SNEGSKA. The junction shows trimming of 6 bases on V and 6 bases on J, plus 24 bases between the germline ends. Libraries were prepared through 5' RACE. TCRdb shows the sequencer as Illumina HiSeq 2500. A second about 7 to 11 cycle PCR used a sample-barcoded 5' primer and a J-beta primer mix. Each TCR beta cDNA molecule received a unique molecular identifier from a template-switch 5' adaptor carrying 12 random nucleotides. At least 2.5 million CDR3-containing paired-end reads were obtained from each sample. First-strand cDNA synthesis was performed from all RNA using the Mint cDNA synthesis kit, with priming by a TRBC-specific oligonucleotide. Following uracil-DNA glycosylase treatment, a first 18-cycle PCR with universal primers M1SS and BC2_uni_R was performed on all cDNA. From the authors' description of their analysis: Normalization of each sample was performed by random selection of 1 million high-quality reads, each carrying a distinct molecular identifier. Instead of being binned into consensus sequences, reads with shared molecular identifiers were discarded. CDR3 identification, clonotype clustering and error correction used MiTCR with a Q25 quality threshold and the strictest error-elimination algorithm. A nonparametric unseen species model with Euler transformation was used to estimate lower-bound total TCR beta diversity. TCRdb reanalyzed the raw reads on its own, using fastp at Q25 for trimming and MiXCR for clone calling, and kept in-frame beta chains. Identical CDR3 proteins give one entry, which carries the most common genes and DNA. The V and J calls were not made by the authors but by TCRdb's processing. The sample table records about 680,000 distinct CDR3 sequences; roughly 49% of these occur just once. The ten biggest clones cover about a third of the sample.

Systemically healthy Caucasian individuals from Russia, around 38 in total and aged roughly 6 to 90 years, were included as donors. Each donor gave 9 to 10 milliliters of peripheral blood, collected into EDTA-treated Vacutainer tubes. PBMCs were isolated by Ficoll-Paque density-gradient centrifugation, with at least 7 million obtained per sample. Total RNA, at least 6 micrograms per sample, was extracted from PBMCs with Trizol reagent. Naive CD45RAhigh/CD27high T cell percentages were measured by flow cytometry on a PBMC aliquot from every donor. Beyond this particular receptor, the publication reports: A strong correlation was found between observed TCR beta diversity and the percentage of naive T cells measured by flow cytometry. Since profiling was done on bulk unsorted PBMCs, naive and antigen-experienced compartments could not be conclusively compared. As age increased, observed TCR beta diversity per million T cells dropped in a roughly linear way, and a significant reduction was already evident by age 40. Estimates of total diversity based on one million sequenced T cells were considered lower bounds and underestimates. The CMV infection status of donors was not known, potentially confounding age-related changes in expanded clonotypes. The long-lived group showed more naive CD4+ T cells, fewer expanded clones and increased TCR diversity than the aged group, suggesting age selection.

The sequence derives from a woman aged 60-70 years in good health. The chain links TRBV20-1 with TRBJ1-6; the D gene lacks a confident call. The sequencing input was blood. The DNA reads TGCAGTGCCGACACGTCTATAGAAGCCGTTATTAATTCACCCCTCCACTTT. This yields the protein CSADTSIEAVINSPLHF.